This TCR beta chain was documented in a study of breast tumors, draining lymph nodes, adjacent tissues (dated by TCRdb to 2016 to 2017). Regarding the study in general: TCR beta repertoires were compared across tumor, adjacent nontumor tissue and axillary lymph nodes obtained from breast cancer patients. In human breast cancer, the study set out to assess how tumor, surrounding tissue and draining lymph node repertoires relate to one another and whether T cells might be exchanged between them.

This clonotype occurred a few times. Its target antigen remains unknown. No much larger clonotype is one base removed from it; base qualities were not supplied. The lymph node samples were taken from the axillary draining lymph nodes of breast cancer patients. General conclusions and limits of the study: The study presented the conclusion that tumor T cells originate in lymph nodes as consistent with a hypothesis, not as something directly demonstrated. The data were judged consistent with most tumor T cells deriving from the lymph node and then expanding within tumor tissue. T-cell repertoire diversity in tumors was found to be lower than in lymph nodes but higher than in nontumor tissue, and preferential V and J gene usage was observed. Tumor and nontumor tissue repertoires were significantly more similar in luminal-like than in basal-like breast cancer.

A distance of 24 bases separates the germline ends of V and J, which lose 5 bases and 7 bases respectively. The CDR1 and CDR2 encoded by the germline V gene (reference sequence) are MNHEY and SMNVEV. The CDR3, from cysteine to phenylalanine, totals 16 residues. Just the 48-base CDR3 DNA is kept, in frame starting at base 1. The sequencing machine was an Illumina HiSeq 2000. Multiplex PCR amplification was used to build the TCR beta chain libraries. The amplified TCR beta chain products were analyzed by high-throughput sequencing. TCRdb reprocessing: public reads trimmed at Q25 with fastp, clones called with MiXCR, in-frame beta chains kept. A single entry per CDR3 protein holds the most common genes and DNA from its merged rows. The sample contains 65,000 to 80,000 distinct CDR3 sequences, roughly 20% of them found a single time. The ten largest make up 2% to 3% of the sample.

Sequenced input: axillary lymph node tissue. The sequence was obtained from a female donor with breast cancer. Some clones in this sample may be carry-over from other donors' samples. The chain was built from TRBV27 and TRBJ2-7; the D segment is perhaps TRBD1 or TRBD2, each sharing 8 matched bases. CDR3 loop: CASSPVSGGRGGEQYF. The DNA sequence is TGTGCCAGCAGTCCGGTTTCAGGGGGCCGGGGGGGGGAGCAGTACTTC.